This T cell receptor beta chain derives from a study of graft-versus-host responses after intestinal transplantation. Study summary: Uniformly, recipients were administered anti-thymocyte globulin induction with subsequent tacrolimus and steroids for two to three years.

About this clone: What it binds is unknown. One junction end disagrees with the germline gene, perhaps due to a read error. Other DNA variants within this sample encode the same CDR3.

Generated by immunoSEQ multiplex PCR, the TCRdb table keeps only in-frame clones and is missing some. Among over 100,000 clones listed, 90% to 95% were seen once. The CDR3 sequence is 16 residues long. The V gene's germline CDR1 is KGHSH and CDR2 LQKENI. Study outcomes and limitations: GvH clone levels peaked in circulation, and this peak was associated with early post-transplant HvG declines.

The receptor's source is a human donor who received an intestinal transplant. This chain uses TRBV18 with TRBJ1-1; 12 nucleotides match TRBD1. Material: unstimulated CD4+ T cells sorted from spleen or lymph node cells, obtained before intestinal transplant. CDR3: CASSPWGQGARTEAFF. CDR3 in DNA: TGCGCCAGCTCACCATGGGGACAGGGGGCGCGCACTGAAGCTTTCTTT.